What follows describes a single T cell receptor beta chain. Original processing methods: For nucleated cells, counts were estimated from reference gene primer amplification. Repertoires were generated with immunoSEQ multiplex PCR, while TCRdb's copy carries only in-frame clones and drops some. D and trimming come from the DNA, and the V and J calls and clone size come from that table. The sample lists around 230,000 clones, approximately 83% seen once, with roughly 3.5% in the top ten. This sample is drawn from a study of blood T cell repertoires in COVID-19. This CDR3 has 15 residues. CDR1 and CDR2 from the germline V gene are SGHRS and YFSETQ. With 0 bases removed from V and 5 bases from J, the gap between germline ends came to 14 bases.

Input material: PBMCs or T cells enriched from blood (not recorded which). The clonotype comes from a woman aged 40 to 50 with acute COVID-19. The chain employs TRBV5-1 and TRBJ1-1; D uncertain. The CDR3 loop reads CASSLDTGGGTEAFF. CDR3 coding DNA: TGCGCCAGCAGCTTGGATACGGGCGGAGGGACTGAAGCTTTCTTT.